A single sample gave rise to the 5 T cell receptor beta chains below, sequenced in a study of CD8 T cells in Susac syndrome. RNA totalling roughly 0.5 to 1 ug underwent reverse transcription with random hexamers. TCRdb fed the immunoSEQ multiplex PCR reads into MiXCR, producing one record per CDR3 protein. The top ten clones hold roughly 0.059% of a sample with around 300,000 distinct CDR3 sequences, 92% of them seen once. Material for sequencing was CD4+ T cells from PBMCs. These receptor sequences come from a human donor with multiple sclerosis.

The gene calls are TRBV7-9 and TRBJ1-2; 8 bases map to TRBD1. Germline V gene data show CDR1 as SEHNR and CDR2 as FQNEAQ (reference sequence). Germline trimming cut 5 bases from V and 1 base from J; bases unmatched to any gene: 9. The CDR3 spans 16 residues. DNA for the CDR3: TGTGCCAGCAGCCCCCGGACAGGGAGGCTTAACTATGGCTACACCTTC. Amino acids: CASSPRTGRLNYGYTF.

The chain joins TRBV24-1 to TRBJ1-1; D gene unclear. V lost 0 bases to trimming and J lost 7 bases, with 8 bases between them. CDR1 KGHDR and CDR2 SFDVKD come from the germline V gene. The CDR3 consists of 13 residues. CDR3: CATSDLLRGEAFF. The CDR3 DNA sequence: TGTGCCACCAGTGATTTGCTCCGGGGTGAAGCTTTCTTT.

This chain links TRBV5-4 with TRBJ2-7, with 7 positions matching TRBD1. V gave up 0 bases and J gave up 5 bases; unmatched junction bases: 5. The CDR3 is made up of 14 amino acids. Looked up from germline, CDR1 is SGHNT and CDR2 is YYREEE (reference sequence). The CDR3 loop reads CASSLGQGMDEQYF. As DNA, the CDR3 is TGTGCCAGCAGCTTGGGACAGGGTATGGACGAGCAGTACTTC.

V gene TRBV9 combines with J gene TRBJ1-2, with 8 bases identical to TRBD1. Germline-derived CDR1 and CDR2 are SGDLS and YYNGEE. The CDR3 is made up of 15 amino acids. V trimming: 3 bases; J trimming: 8 bases; junction bases outside the gene matches: 12. CDR3 in amino acids: CASSAGQGVGLGYTF. Here the CDR3 DNA reads TGTGCCAGCAGCGCCGGACAGGGTGTCGGCTTGGGCTACACCTTC.

This clonotype has a single count. The V and J genes are TRBV6-1 and TRBJ2-7; 8 bases agree with TRBD1. V lost 3 bases, J lost 6 bases, and 4 bases stayed unmatched. Germline V gene data show CDR1 as MNHNS and CDR2 as SASEGT. The CDR3 has 13 amino acids. CDR3 protein: CASSEDRVGEQYF. For the CDR3, the DNA is TGTGCCAGCAGTGAGGACAGGGTTGGCGAGCAGTACTTC.